A single sample is the source of the 11 T cell receptor beta chains below, sequenced in a study of cytomegalovirus exposure and HLA in healthy donors. PCR involved 60 Vbeta and 13 Jbeta primers. TCRdb keeps only in-frame clones here, not all; method: immunoSEQ multiplex PCR. This sample has 150,000 or so clones, with just under 80% found just once. The sample consisted of PBMCs. Receptor source: a woman in her forties or fifties in good health and CMV-seropositive.

The chain couples TRBV5-8 to TRBJ1-1; D might be TRBD1 (5 bases). The V gene lost 0 bases and the J gene lost 0 bases, with 9 bases spanning the gap. The CDR3 covers 15 residues. Germline V gene data show CDR1 as SGHTS and CDR2 as YDEGEE. CDR3 sequence reads: CASSLEVRVNTEAFF. CDR3 sequence (DNA): TGTGCCAGCAGCTTGGAGGTCAGGGTGAACACTGAAGCTTTCTTT.

The rearrangement uses TRBV6-1 and TRBJ2-1; 11 positions agree with TRBD1. The CDR3 spans 14 residues. Germline-derived CDR1 and CDR2 are MNHNS and SASEGT. Unmatched junction bases numbered 7, after V lost 8 bases and J lost 7 bases. This CDR3 reads CASSRTGGKNEQFF. The CDR3 bases are TGTGCCAGCTCTAGGACAGGGGGCAAAAATGAGCAGTTCTTC.

J is TRBJ1-6 and V is TRBV15, with D perhaps TRBD1 (6 bases). V dropped 4 bases and J dropped 5 bases, with 9 bases sitting between them. The CDR3 has 14 amino acids. The germline gives CDR1 LNHNV, CDR2 YYDKDF (reference sequence). The chain's CDR3 is CATSTDRNNSPLHF. In DNA form, the CDR3 reads TGTGCCACCAGCACGGACAGAAATAATTCACCCCTCCACTTT.

This sequence joins TRBV5-4 and TRBJ2-7; 8 positions agree with TRBD1. This CDR3 is 16 amino acids long. Germline-derived CDR1 and CDR2 are SGHNT and YYREEE (reference sequence). The J segment lost 6 bases and the V segment lost 0 bases, leaving 11 bases of the junction unmatched. This CDR3 reads CASSLAQGAGRFEQYF. DNA of the CDR3: TGTGCCAGCAGCTTGGCGCAGGGGGCAGGGAGGTTCGAGCAGTACTTC.

This chain links TRBV5-4 with TRBJ2-3, with TRBD2 matching over 10 bases. The V segment lost 1 base and the J segment 5 bases; nucleotides outside the gene matches: 4. CDR1 is SGHNT and CDR2 is YYREEE in the germline V gene (reference sequence). This CDR3 spans 15 amino acids. CDR3 nucleotide sequence: TGTGCCAGCAGCTTGCCTAGCGGGGGAGGAGATACGCAGTATTTT. Its protein product is CASSLPSGGGDTQYF. Full variable domain (remainder filled in from reference TRBV5-4 and TRBJ2-3): ETGVTQSPTHLIKTRGQQVTLRCSSQSGHNTVSWYQQALGQGPQFIFQYYREEENGRGNFPPRFSGLQFPNYSSELNVNALELDDSALYLCASSLPSGGGDTQYFGPGTRLTVL.

The V call is TRBV7-9, the J call TRBJ1-1; 10 bases match TRBD1. CDR3 size: 15 residues. Germline values: CDR1 SEHNR, CDR2 FQNEAQ (reference sequence). V was pared by 5 bases and J by 5 bases, with 8 bases of the junction left unmatched. This chain's CDR3 is CASSGPGTGETEAFF. The CDR3 nucleotides are TGTGCCAGCAGCGGGCCCGGGACAGGGGAAACTGAAGCTTTCTTT.

This clone was observed a few times. The J gene is TRBJ1-1, the V gene TRBV5-6; 7 nucleotides match TRBD1. The CDR3 extends over 13 amino acids. The J segment lost 10 bases and the V segment lost 5 bases, leaving 11 bases of the junction unmatched. Germline V gene data show CDR1 as SGHDT and CDR2 as YYEEEE. The CDR3 sequence: CASRRQGPGGAFF. The CDR3 DNA reads TGTGCCAGCAGACGACAGGGTCCTGGGGGAGCTTTCTTT.

The gene calls are TRBV4-2 and TRBJ2-1; D remains ambiguous. V lost 1 base to trimming and J lost 8 bases, with 9 bases between them. CDR3 length: 13 residues. CDR1 LGHNA and CDR2 YNFKEQ come from the germline V gene. The CDR3 sequence is CASSQVGPDEQFF. CDR3 DNA sequence: TGTGCCAGCAGCCAAGTGGGCCCCGATGAGCAGTTCTTC.

The rearrangement links TRBV29-1 to TRBJ2-3; no firm D call. This CDR3 is built from 13 residues. V lost 1 base and J 1 base, leaving 6 bases between the germline ends. CDR1 is SQVTM, CDR2 ANQGSEA, per germline. The CDR3 nucleotides read TGCAGCGTTGAAGTCCAGGGCACAGATACGCAGTATTTT. This gives the protein CSVEVQGTDTQYF.

The gene calls are TRBV4-3 and TRBJ2-1; tentative D call: TRBD1 (5 bases). Germline CDR1 reads LGHNA; CDR2 reads YSLEER. V lost 0 bases to trimming and J lost 3 bases, with 12 bases between them. The CDR3 has 16 residues. In DNA, the CDR3 is TGCGCCAGCAGCCAAGATCCCCAGGGATACTACAATGAGCAGTTCTTC. Its protein product is CASSQDPQGYYNEQFF.

The chain has TRBV2 and TRBJ1-6, with unresolved D. The germline CDR1 and CDR2 sequences are SNHLY and FYNNEI. V shed 3 bases and J shed 5 bases, with 17 bases lying between them. The CDR3 covers 17 residues. CDR3 protein: CASSDSTTGGNNSPLHF. CDR3 bases: TGTGCCAGCAGTGATTCGACGACGGGAGGGAATAATTCACCCCTCCACTTT.